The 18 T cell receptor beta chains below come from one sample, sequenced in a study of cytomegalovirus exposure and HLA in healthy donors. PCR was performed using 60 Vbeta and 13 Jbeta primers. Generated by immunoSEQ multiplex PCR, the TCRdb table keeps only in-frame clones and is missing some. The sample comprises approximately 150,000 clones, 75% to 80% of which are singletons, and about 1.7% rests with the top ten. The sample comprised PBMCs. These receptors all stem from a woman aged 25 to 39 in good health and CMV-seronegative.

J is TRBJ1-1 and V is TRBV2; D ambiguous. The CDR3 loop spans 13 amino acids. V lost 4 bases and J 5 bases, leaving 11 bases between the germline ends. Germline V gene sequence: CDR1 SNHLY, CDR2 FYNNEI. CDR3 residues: CASSAESRTEAFF. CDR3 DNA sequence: TGTGCCAGCAGTGCCGAGAGTCGAACTGAAGCTTTCTTT.

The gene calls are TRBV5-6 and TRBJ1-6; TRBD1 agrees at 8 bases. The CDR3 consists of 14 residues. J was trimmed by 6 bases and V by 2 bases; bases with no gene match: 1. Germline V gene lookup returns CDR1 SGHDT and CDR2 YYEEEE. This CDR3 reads CASSFGQGNSPLHF. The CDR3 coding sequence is TGTGCCAGCAGCTTCGGACAGGGTAATTCACCCCTCCACTTT.

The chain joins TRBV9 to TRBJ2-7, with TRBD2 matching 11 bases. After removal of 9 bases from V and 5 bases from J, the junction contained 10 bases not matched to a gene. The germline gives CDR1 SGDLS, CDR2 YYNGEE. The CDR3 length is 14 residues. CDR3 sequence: CATWVAGGLHEQYF. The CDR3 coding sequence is TGTGCCACCTGGGTAGCGGGGGGGCTCCACGAGCAGTACTTC.

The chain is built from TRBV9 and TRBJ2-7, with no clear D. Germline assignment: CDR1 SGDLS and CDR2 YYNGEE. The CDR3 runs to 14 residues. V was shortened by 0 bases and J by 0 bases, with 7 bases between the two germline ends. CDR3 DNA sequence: TGTGCCAGCAGCGTAGGTGTCAACTCCTACGAGCAGTACTTC. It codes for CASSVGVNSYEQYF. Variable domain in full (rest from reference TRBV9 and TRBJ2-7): DSGVTQTPKHLITATGQRVTLRCSPRSGDLSVYWYQQSLDQGLQFLIQYYNGEERAKGNILERFSAQQFPDLHSELNLSSLELGDSALYFCASSVGVNSYEQYFGPGTRLTVT.

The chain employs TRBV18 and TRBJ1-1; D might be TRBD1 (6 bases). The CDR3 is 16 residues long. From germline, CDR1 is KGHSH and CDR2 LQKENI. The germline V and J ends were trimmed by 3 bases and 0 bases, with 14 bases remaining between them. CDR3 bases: TGTGCCAGCTCACCCGTCGGGACAACTTTGAACACTGAAGCTTTCTTT. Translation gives CASSPVGTTLNTEAFF.

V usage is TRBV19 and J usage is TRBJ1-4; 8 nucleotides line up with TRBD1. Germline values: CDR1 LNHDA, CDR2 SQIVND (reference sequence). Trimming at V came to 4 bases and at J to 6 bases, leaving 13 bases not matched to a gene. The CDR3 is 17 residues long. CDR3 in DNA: TGTGCCAGTAGTACAAAACGTCCGGGACAGGTCGATGAAAAACTGTTTTTT. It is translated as CASSTKRPGQVDEKLFF.

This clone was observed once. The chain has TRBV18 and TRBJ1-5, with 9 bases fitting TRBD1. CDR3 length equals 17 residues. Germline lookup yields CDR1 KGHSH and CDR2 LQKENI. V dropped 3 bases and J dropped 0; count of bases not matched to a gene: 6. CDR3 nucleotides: TGTGCCAGCTCACCCTTACAGGGGGCGAATAGCAATCAGCCCCAGCATTTT. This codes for CASSPLQGANSNQPQHF.

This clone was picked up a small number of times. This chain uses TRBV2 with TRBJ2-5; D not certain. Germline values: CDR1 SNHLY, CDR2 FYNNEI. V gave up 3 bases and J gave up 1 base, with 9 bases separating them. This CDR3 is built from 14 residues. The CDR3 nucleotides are TGTGCCAGCAGTGAGTCCCGTAGCCAAGAGACCCAGTACTTC. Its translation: CASSESRSQETQYF.

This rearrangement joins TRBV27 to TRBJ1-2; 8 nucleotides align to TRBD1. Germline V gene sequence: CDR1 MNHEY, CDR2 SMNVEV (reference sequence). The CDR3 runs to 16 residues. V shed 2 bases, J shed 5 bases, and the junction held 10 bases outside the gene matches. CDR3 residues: CASSLGWAGGVYGYTF. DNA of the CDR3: TGTGCCAGCAGTTTAGGTTGGGCAGGGGGCGTTTATGGCTACACCTTC.

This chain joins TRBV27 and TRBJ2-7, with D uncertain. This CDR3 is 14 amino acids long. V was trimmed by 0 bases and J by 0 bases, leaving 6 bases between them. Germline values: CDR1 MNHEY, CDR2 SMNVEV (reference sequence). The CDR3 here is CASSLSPVSYEQYF. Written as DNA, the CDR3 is TGTGCCAGCAGTTTATCCCCGGTCTCCTACGAGCAGTACTTC.

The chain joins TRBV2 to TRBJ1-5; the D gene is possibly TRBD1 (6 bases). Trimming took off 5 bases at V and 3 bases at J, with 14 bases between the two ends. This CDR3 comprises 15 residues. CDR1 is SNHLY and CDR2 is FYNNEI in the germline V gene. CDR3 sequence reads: CASSNRQALNQPQHF. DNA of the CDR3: TGTGCCAGCAGTAACCGACAGGCCCTCAATCAGCCCCAGCATTTT.

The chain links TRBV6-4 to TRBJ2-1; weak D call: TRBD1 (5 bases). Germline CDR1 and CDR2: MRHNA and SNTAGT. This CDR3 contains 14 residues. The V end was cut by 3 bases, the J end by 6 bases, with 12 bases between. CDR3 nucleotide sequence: TGTGCCAGCAGTGAACAGACAGCAAGCAATGAGCAGTTCTTC. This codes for CASSEQTASNEQFF.

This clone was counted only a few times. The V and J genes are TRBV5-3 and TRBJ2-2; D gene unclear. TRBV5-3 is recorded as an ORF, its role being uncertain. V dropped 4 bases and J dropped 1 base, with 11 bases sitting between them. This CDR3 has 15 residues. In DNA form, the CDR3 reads TGTGCCAGAAGCCACCGGCGGCAGAACACCGGGGAGCTGTTTTTT. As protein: CARSHRRQNTGELFF.

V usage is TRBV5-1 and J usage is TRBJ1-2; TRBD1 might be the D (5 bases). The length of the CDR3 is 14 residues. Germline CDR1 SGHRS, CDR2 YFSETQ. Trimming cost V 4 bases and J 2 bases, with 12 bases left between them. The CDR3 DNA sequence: TGCGCCAGCAGCACGACAGAGGAGAACTATGGCTACACCTTC. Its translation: CASSTTEENYGYTF.

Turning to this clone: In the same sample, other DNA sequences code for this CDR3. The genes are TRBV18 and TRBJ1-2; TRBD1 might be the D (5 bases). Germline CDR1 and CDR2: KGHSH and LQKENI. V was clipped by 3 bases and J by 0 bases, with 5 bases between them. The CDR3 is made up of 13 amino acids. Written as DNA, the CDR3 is TGTGCCAGCTCACCGACAGCTAACTATGGCTACACCTTC. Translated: CASSPTANYGYTF.

The CDR3 bases are TGCGCCAGCAGCTCAACCTACAGGGGGAGTTCCTATAATTCACCCCTCCACTTT. It translates to CASSSTYRGSSYNSPLHF. J is TRBJ1-6 and V is TRBV5-1; 8 nucleotides align to TRBD1. J was trimmed by 1 base and V by 3 bases; bases with no gene match: 9. The germline V gene encodes CDR1 SGHRS and CDR2 YFSETQ. The CDR3 loop spans 18 amino acids. The variable domain in full, with the rest retrieved from reference TRBV5-1 and TRBJ1-6, is KAGVTQTPRYLIKTRGQQVTLSCSPISGHRSVSWYQQTPGQGLQFLFEYFSETQRNKGNFPGRFSGRQFSNSRSEMNVSTLELGDSALYLCASSSTYRGSSYNSPLHFGNGTRLTVT.

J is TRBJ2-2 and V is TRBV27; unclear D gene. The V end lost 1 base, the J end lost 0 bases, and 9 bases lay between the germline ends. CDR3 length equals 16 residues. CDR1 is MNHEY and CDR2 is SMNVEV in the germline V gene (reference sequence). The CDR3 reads CASSLYPDSNTGELFF. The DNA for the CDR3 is TGTGCCAGCAGTTTATACCCAGACTCGAACACCGGGGAGCTGTTTTTT.

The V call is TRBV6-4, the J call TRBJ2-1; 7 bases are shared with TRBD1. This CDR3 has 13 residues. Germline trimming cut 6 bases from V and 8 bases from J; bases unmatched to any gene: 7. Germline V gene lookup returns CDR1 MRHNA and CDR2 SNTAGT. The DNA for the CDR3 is TGTGCCAGCAGACCGCGACAGGGCGATGAGCAGTTCTTC. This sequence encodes CASRPRQGDEQFF.